This TCR beta chain was recorded in a study of shared clonotypes between healthy human individuals. In germline, CDR1 is SGHTA, CDR2 FQGNSA. Trimming shortened V by 9 bases and J by 3 bases, and 15 bases separated the two germline ends. The CDR3 is 13 amino acids. Note on this clone: No antigen is known for it.

Sequencing was performed with immunoSEQ multiplex PCR; in TCRdb, only in-frame clones are kept and a portion is missing. The table lists about 1 million clones, around 76% of them singletons, with 1.2% to 1.5% in the top ten. Study outcomes and limitations: Having only a few donors restricted how much genetic and exposure-history diversity was captured.

CD4+ cells yielded CD45RA+ naive and CD45RA-negative memory subsets. The sequenced sample was memory CD4+ T cells sorted from blood. Subset denoted: CD45RA-negative fraction. The origin of this receptor is a man between 18 and 29 years old in good health. The chain is built from TRBV7-2 and TRBJ2-7; D might be TRBD1 (7 bases). Here the CDR3 reads CARGEDRSYEQYF. The CDR3 coding sequence is TGTGCCAGAGGGGAGGACAGGAGCTACGAGCAGTACTTC.